This TCR beta chain derives from a study of blood T cell repertoires in COVID-19. Study-level information: PBMCs, B-cell-depleted T cells, or T cells provided the cDNA or gDNA that made up the material.

Study processing details: Cell counts per sample came from amplifying reference gene primers. Assay: immunoSEQ multiplex PCR; the TCRdb copy retains only in-frame clones and omits some. The V and J calls and the clone size are those of that table, but D and trimming were determined from the DNA. The sample consists of 200,000 to 300,000 clones, 70% to 85% of them appearing once. CDR1 is SEHNR and CDR2 is FQNEAQ in the germline V gene (reference sequence). V gave up 0 bases and J gave up 8 bases, with 8 bases separating them. The CDR3 has 13 amino acids. This receptor was taken from an elderly woman with acute or convalescent COVID-19. The genes are TRBV7-9 and TRBJ1-5; D remains unclear. Sequencing input: peripheral blood. CDR3 in amino acids: CASSLAHGEPQHF. The CDR3 coding sequence is TGTGCCAGCAGCTTAGCGCACGGGGAGCCCCAGCATTTT.